Ten or more counts support the clone carrying this TCR beta chain. What it recognizes is unknown. A single record per CDR3 protein comes from TCRdb applying MiXCR to the 5' RACE reads. There are 260,000 or so distinct CDR3 sequences in the sample; 7% to 8.5% occur only once, and less than 6.5% lies in the top ten. These data are taken from a study of identical twins. The germline V gene has CDR1 SEHNR and CDR2 FQNEAQ (reference sequence). The CDR3 sequence is 15 residues long. V lost 8 bases and J lost 2; bases outside the gene matches: 9. Study-wide findings and caveats: Compared with unrelated sharing, twin-shared out-of-frame alpha sequences had more low-probability sequences.

A further study also used this sample, focusing on yellow fever vaccine responses in identical twins.

The receptor was derived from a young woman in good health. The chain links TRBV7-9 to TRBJ2-3, with TRBD1 matching 8 bases. Specimen: CD8+ T cells sorted from blood. CDR3 DNA sequence: TGTGCCAGCGCAGACAGGGGAATTGTCACAGATACGCAGTATTTT. Translation gives CASADRGIVTDTQYF.